One sample yielded the 26 T cell receptor beta chains listed below, sequenced in a study of blood T cell repertoires in COVID-19. The data were produced by immunoSEQ multiplex PCR, yet TCRdb's version contains in-frame clones alone and is incomplete. The sample carries 250,000 to 350,000 clones, approximately 91% recorded once. The sample taken for sequencing was peripheral blood. These TCRs come from a woman aged 60-70 years with acute or convalescent COVID-19.

The genes are TRBV7-8 and TRBJ1-1, with TRBD1 identical over 8 bases. With 1 base clipped from V and 7 bases from J, the junction kept 2 bases outside the gene matches. Germline V gene sequence: CDR1 SGHVS, CDR2 FQNEAQ. This CDR3 contains 13 residues. The CDR3 region has the DNA TGTGCCAGCAGCTTAGTACAGGGGGTTGAAGCTTTCTTT. It specifies CASSLVQGVEAFF. Full variable domain (missing parts from reference TRBV7-8 and TRBJ1-1): GAGVSQSPRYKVAKRGQDVALRCDPISGHVSLFWYQQALGQGPEFLTYFQNEAQLDKSGLPSDRFFAERPEGSVSTLKIQRTQQEDSAVYLCASSLVQGVEAFFGQGTRLTVV.

The genes are TRBV5-1 and TRBJ1-2, with TRBD1 identical over 11 bases. There are 16 residues in the CDR3. The V gene's germline CDR1 is SGHRS and CDR2 YFSETQ. The ends lost 0 bases at V and 7 bases at J; junction bases unmatched: 8. CDR3 sequence reads: CASSLAIGQGARGYTF. In nucleotides, the CDR3 is TGCGCCAGCAGCTTGGCCATCGGACAGGGGGCCCGTGGCTACACCTTC.

This clone was observed a handful of times. The V call is TRBV28, the J call TRBJ2-7; 7 positions match TRBD1. Trimming at V came to 7 bases and at J to 2 bases, leaving 8 bases not matched to a gene. Germline V gene sequence: CDR1 MDHEN, CDR2 SYDVKM. The CDR3 is made up of 14 amino acids. CDR3 nucleotides: TGTGCCAGCACAGACAGGGCAAACCCCTACGAGCAGTACTTC. It translates to CASTDRANPYEQYF.

This clone was seen a handful of times. The chain links TRBV19 to TRBJ2-7; TRBD1 agrees at 8 bases. The CDR3 is 14 residues long. CDR1 LNHDA and CDR2 SQIVND come from the germline V gene (reference sequence). V shed 5 bases and J 7 bases; nucleotides not matched to a gene: 10. CDR3 loop: CASSAGQGPWEQYF. CDR3 nucleotides: TGTGCCAGTAGTGCTGGACAGGGTCCCTGGGAGCAGTACTTC.

This clone is a singleton in its sample. J is TRBJ1-2 and V is TRBV7-2; 10 bases agree with TRBD1. CDR3 length equals 14 residues. The V gene's germline CDR1 is SGHTA and CDR2 FQGNSA. The ends lost 2 bases at V and 4 bases at J; junction bases unmatched: 1. CDR3 nucleotides: TGTGCCAGCAGCTTACGGGACAGGGGCTATGGCTACACCTTC. Its protein is CASSLRDRGYGYTF.

This chain connects TRBV5-1 to TRBJ2-7; a possible D gene is TRBD2 (7 bases). Trimming took off 1 base at V and 2 bases at J, with 13 bases between the two ends. CDR1 is SGHRS and CDR2 is YFSETQ in the germline V gene. The CDR3 has 15 amino acids. The CDR3 region is CASSLRGASTYEQYF. DNA for the CDR3: TGCGCCAGCAGCTTGCGGGGGGCCTCCACCTACGAGCAGTACTTC.

The CDR3 bases are TGTGCCAGCAGCTTAGCGGGCCGACAGCAGTTCTTC. Residues: CASSLAGRQQFF. The chain carries TRBV7-2 and TRBJ2-1; no reliable D call. The CDR3 is made up of 12 amino acids. V was trimmed by 0 bases and J by 11 bases, leaving 8 bases between them. Germline V lookup: CDR1 SGHTA, CDR2 FQGNSA.

CDR3 protein: CASSFSRGDNEQFF. CDR3 in DNA: TGTGCCAGCAGCTTTTCCAGGGGCGACAATGAGCAGTTCTTC. The gene calls are TRBV11-3 and TRBJ2-1, with a possible D match to TRBD1 (6 bases). The V end lost 3 bases, the J end lost 5 bases, and 11 bases lay between the germline ends. There are 14 residues in the CDR3. Germline V gene sequence: CDR1 SGHNT, CDR2 YENEEA.

This clone was recorded once. The chain recombines TRBV19 with TRBJ2-3; 8 positions agree with TRBD2. Germline V gives CDR1 LNHDA, CDR2 SQIVND (reference sequence). This CDR3 is built from 16 residues. The junction had 5 bases not matched to a gene; V was cut back by 3 bases and J by 0 bases. The CDR3 sequence is CASSIPGGPSTDTQYF. As DNA, the CDR3 is TGTGCCAGTAGTATTCCGGGAGGGCCGAGCACAGATACGCAGTATTTT.

The rearrangement uses TRBV2 and TRBJ2-3; maybe TRBD1 (6 bases). Germline V gene data show CDR1 as SNHLY and CDR2 as FYNNEI. This CDR3 is 14 amino acids long. V dropped 3 bases and J dropped 3 bases, with 10 bases sitting between them. CDR3 sequence (DNA): TGTGCCAGCAGTGAGGGGACACGGACAGATACGCAGTATTTT. Residues: CASSEGTRTDTQYF.

The chain carries TRBV11-3 and TRBJ2-1, with 9 bases fitting TRBD2. The CDR3 covers 16 residues. Trimming cost V 6 bases and J 5 bases; bases outside gene matches: 11. CDR1 and CDR2 (germline): SGHNT, YENEEA. CDR3: CASSRQSGGLDNEQFF. The CDR3 DNA reads TGTGCCAGCAGTCGCCAAAGCGGGGGGCTAGACAATGAGCAGTTCTTC.

This chain joins TRBV19 and TRBJ1-2; 8 nucleotides agree with TRBD1. CDR1 LNHDA and CDR2 SQIVND come from the germline V gene (reference sequence). The length of the CDR3 is 13 residues. Trimming took 6 bases from V and 4 from J; bases not matched to a gene: 4. Here the CDR3 DNA reads TGTGCCAGTAGCAGGACAGGGTTCTATGGCTACACCTTC. Its translation is CASSRTGFYGYTF.

The V call is TRBV7-8, the J call TRBJ2-3; 9 bases fit TRBD1. The CDR3 length is 17 residues. V was clipped by 3 bases and J by 3 bases; unmatched bases: 10. The germline CDR1 and CDR2 sequences are SGHVS and FQNEAQ. This CDR3 is CASSFGDRGIKTDTQYF. As DNA, the CDR3 is TGTGCCAGCAGCTTTGGTGACAGGGGGATTAAGACAGATACGCAGTATTTT.

The chain employs TRBV4-1 and TRBJ2-1; D is perhaps TRBD1 (5 bases). The CDR3 loop spans 13 amino acids. The V end lost 0 bases, the J end lost 7 bases, and 7 bases lay between the germline ends. Germline V lookup: CDR1 MGHRA, CDR2 YSYEKL. The CDR3: CASSQEGLNEQFF. CDR3 in DNA: TGCGCCAGCAGCCAAGAGGGGCTTAATGAGCAGTTCTTC.

The chain joins TRBV7-9 to TRBJ2-7; no clear D. The germline CDR1 and CDR2 sequences are SEHNR and FQNEAQ (reference sequence). V gave up 3 bases and J gave up 4 bases, with 7 bases separating them. The CDR3 runs to 12 residues. The CDR3 is CASSLQIYEQYF. CDR3 DNA: TGTGCCAGCAGCTTGCAGATATACGAGCAGTACTTC.

The chain uses TRBV20-1 and TRBJ2-5; D not resolved. Trimming pared 1 base from V and 5 bases from J, leaving 5 bases between. In germline, CDR1 is DFQATT, CDR2 SNEGSKA (reference sequence). This CDR3 is 11 amino acids long. The DNA of the CDR3 is TGCAGTGCTAGAGCTTCGGAGACCCAGTACTTC. This gives the protein CSARASETQYF.

This chain uses TRBV6-6 with TRBJ1-2; TRBD1 is a possible D gene (5 bases). V was shortened by 7 bases and J by 4 bases, with 13 bases between the two germline ends. From germline, CDR1 is MNHNY and CDR2 SVGAGI (reference sequence). The CDR3 is made up of 13 amino acids. The CDR3 region has the DNA TGTGCCAGCACCCCGGGGGGGACCTATGGCTACACCTTC. This gives the protein CASTPGGTYGYTF.

A few counts support this clone. This chain connects TRBV5-1 to TRBJ1-2; 7 nucleotides match TRBD1. The CDR3 has 15 residues. V shed 5 bases, J shed 7 bases, and the junction held 14 bases outside the gene matches. In germline, CDR1 is SGHRS, CDR2 YFSETQ. The CDR3 nucleotides read TGCGCCAGCAGAAATAGGGACAGTTCTTTCGGTGGCTACACCTTC. Amino acids: CASRNRDSSFGGYTF.

This chain uses TRBV5-1 with TRBJ1-6; tentative D call: TRBD1 (5 bases). With 0 bases removed from V and 3 bases from J, the gap between germline ends came to 10 bases. CDR1 is SGHRS and CDR2 is YFSETQ in the germline V gene. The CDR3 loop spans 16 amino acids. The CDR3, as DNA: TGCGCCAGCAGCTTGGCCGCAGACAGCTATAATTCACCCCTCCACTTT. As protein: CASSLAADSYNSPLHF.

This clone was recorded a few times. The chain joins TRBV6-2 or TRBV6-3 to TRBJ2-7; D uncertain. The CDR3 contains 12 residues. Germline V CDR1 and CDR2: MNHEY, SVGEGT. V was clipped by 2 bases and J by 3 bases, with 5 bases between them. In nucleotides, the CDR3 is TGTGCCAGCAGTTACAACAGCTACGAGCAGTACTTC. Translated: CASSYNSYEQYF.

As for this clone: One junction end does not reproduce the germline sequence, and a read error may be involved. The rearrangement uses TRBV3-1 (or the pseudogene TRBV3-2) and TRBJ1-3; no reliable D call. This CDR3 comprises 15 residues. Germline V CDR1 and CDR2: LGHDT, YNNKEL (reference sequence). The CDR3 DNA is TGTACCAGCAGCCCTAGTGACGGATCTGGAAACACCATATATTTT. This sequence encodes CTSSPSDGSGNTIYF.

The rearrangement links TRBV7-8 to TRBJ2-1; TRBD2 aligns across 10 bases. There are 14 residues in the CDR3. V lost 5 bases and J lost 4; bases outside the gene matches: 2. Germline assignment: CDR1 SGHVS and CDR2 FQNEAQ. The DNA for the CDR3 is TGTGCCAGCAGCCGGACTAGCGGTTACAATGAGCAGTTCTTC. Its translation is CASSRTSGYNEQFF.

This rearrangement joins TRBV9 to TRBJ2-1; TRBD2 is a possible D gene (5 bases). Trimming removed 4 bases from V and 7 bases from J, with 18 bases in between. Germline V gives CDR1 SGDLS, CDR2 YYNGEE. The CDR3 is made up of 15 amino acids. The CDR3 nucleotides read TGTGCCAGCAGCAGAACTAGTGCCCTTGGGAATGAGCAGTTCTTC. This encodes CASSRTSALGNEQFF.

This sequence joins TRBV11-2 and TRBJ1-3, with TRBD1 as a possible D gene (6 bases). Per the germline V gene, CDR1 is SGHAT and CDR2 is FQNNGV. Trimming stripped 0 bases from V and 4 bases from J, with 10 bases between. This CDR3 region has 15 residues. CDR3 sequence reads: CASSLETGTGNTIYF. The CDR3 DNA reads TGTGCCAGCAGCTTAGAGACCGGGACAGGAAACACCATATATTTT. The full variable domain, completed using reference TRBV11-2 and TRBJ1-3, is EAGVAQSPRYKIIEKRQSVAFWCNPISGHATLYWYQQILGQGPKLLIQFQNNGVVDDSQLPKDRFSAERLKGVDSTLKIQPAKLEDSAVYLCASSLETGTGNTIYFGEGSWLTVV.

J is TRBJ1-2 and V is TRBV19; 7 bases align to TRBD1. The CDR3 totals 15 residues. V lost 2 bases and J lost 1; bases outside the gene matches: 4. Looked up from germline, CDR1 is LNHDA and CDR2 is SQIVND (reference sequence). The CDR3, as DNA: TGTGCCAGTAGTATATCTCGGGACAGTAACTATGGCTACACCTTC. This gives the protein CASSISRDSNYGYTF. Full variable domain (remainder filled in from reference TRBV19 and TRBJ1-2): DGGITQSPKYLFRKEGQNVTLSCEQNLNHDAMYWYRQDPGQGLRLIYYSQIVNDFQKGDIAEGYSVSREKKESFPLTVTSAQKNPTAFYLCASSISRDSNYGYTFGSGTRLTVV.

The chain combines TRBV7-2 with TRBJ1-5, with D possibly being TRBD1 (6 bases). This CDR3 has 14 residues. Germline V gene sequence: CDR1 SGHTA, CDR2 FQGNSA. The V end was cut by 6 bases, the J end by 4 bases, with 13 bases between. This chain's CDR3 is CASRPRGGNQPQHF. Written as DNA, the CDR3 is TGTGCCAGCAGGCCCAGGGGTGGGAATCAGCCCCAGCATTTT.